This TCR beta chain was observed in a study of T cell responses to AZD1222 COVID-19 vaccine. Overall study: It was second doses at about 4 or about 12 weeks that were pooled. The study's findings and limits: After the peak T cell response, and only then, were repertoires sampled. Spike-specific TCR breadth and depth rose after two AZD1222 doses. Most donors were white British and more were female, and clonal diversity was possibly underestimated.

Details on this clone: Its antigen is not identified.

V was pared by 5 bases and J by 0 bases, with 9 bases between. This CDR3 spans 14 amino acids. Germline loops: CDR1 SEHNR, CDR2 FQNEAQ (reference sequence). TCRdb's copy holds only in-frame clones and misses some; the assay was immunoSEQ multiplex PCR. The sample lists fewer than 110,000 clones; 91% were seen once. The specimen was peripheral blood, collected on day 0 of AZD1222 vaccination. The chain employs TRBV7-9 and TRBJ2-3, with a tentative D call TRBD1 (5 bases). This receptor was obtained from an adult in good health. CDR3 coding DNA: TGTGCCAGCAGCCAAAGGGGTAGCACAGATACGCAGTATTTT. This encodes CASSQRGSTDTQYF. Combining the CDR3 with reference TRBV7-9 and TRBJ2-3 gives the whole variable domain DTGVSQNPRHKITKRGQNVTFRCDPISEHNRLYWYRQTLGQGPEFLTYFQNEAQLEKSRLLSDRFSAERPKGSFSTLEIQRTEQGDSAMYLCASSQRGSTDTQYFGPGTRLTVL.